These 11 T cell receptor beta chains came from one sample sequenced in a study of patients and donors after allogeneic stem cell transplantation. TCRdb called the RT-PCR reads again in MiXCR, with one record for every CDR3 protein. The sample lists roughly 140,000 distinct CDR3 sequences, about a third occurring once. Input material: blood, either unsorted or a sorted T cell fraction (not recorded which). Every receptor here comes from a human donor who was either an allogeneic HSCT recipient or a stem cell or donor lymphocyte infusion donor (not recorded which). It is not recorded whose cells these are; they may come from a transplant donor.

The chain employs TRBV6-5 and TRBJ2-5; 10 nucleotides line up with TRBD1. The germline CDR1 and CDR2 sequences are MNHEY and SVGAGI. The length of the CDR3 is 16 residues. Trimming cost V 2 bases and J 2 bases; bases outside gene matches: 5. The CDR3 bases are TGTGCCAGCAGTTACGGGTTGGGACAGGGGCAAGAGACCCAGTACTTC. Translating it yields CASSYGLGQGQETQYF.

This clonotype was seen a few times. The rearrangement links TRBV5-1 to TRBJ1-1; D is undetermined. The CDR3 runs 13 residues. Germline CDR1 and CDR2: SGHRS and YFSETQ. The ends were cut back, 4 bases at V and 1 base at J, with 8 bases in the middle. The chain's CDR3 is CASSQVRNTEAFF. CDR3 nucleotide sequence: TGCGCCAGCAGCCAGGTGCGGAACACTGAAGCTTTCTTT.

This chain uses TRBV20-1 with TRBJ1-1, with D unresolved. Trimming shortened V by 1 base and J by 1 base, and 13 bases separated the two germline ends. Germline V gene lookup returns CDR1 DFQATT and CDR2 SNEGSKA (reference sequence). This CDR3 contains 15 residues. The CDR3 nucleotides read TGCAGTGCTAGAGGCTACGGACCCACGAACACTGAAGCTTTCTTT. Protein sequence: CSARGYGPTNTEAFF.

The table lists this clonotype with many counts. The gene calls are TRBV12-3 or TRBV12-4 and TRBJ1-4; 10 nucleotides match TRBD1. CDR3 size: 14 residues. V lost 6 bases, J lost 7 bases, and 5 bases stayed unmatched. The CDR3 DNA is TGTGCCAGCAGGCTGGACAGGGGGAGTGAAAAACTGTTTTTT. Encoded protein: CASRLDRGSEKLFF.

The V gene is TRBV4-2, the J gene TRBJ2-2; a possible D gene is TRBD1 (5 bases). Looked up from germline, CDR1 is LGHNA and CDR2 is YNFKEQ. The V and J ends lost 4 bases and 2 bases respectively, with 14 bases between them. The CDR3 covers 16 residues. In DNA form, the CDR3 reads TGTGCCAGCAGCCCTAAGGGGCCTTTAAACACCGGGGAGCTGTTTTTT. This encodes CASSPKGPLNTGELFF.

This clonotype was detected only once. The chain combines TRBV20-1 with TRBJ2-7; 8 bases line up with TRBD1. The germline V gene encodes CDR1 DFQATT and CDR2 SNEGSKA (reference sequence). Unmatched junction bases numbered 7, after V lost 3 bases and J lost 6 bases. The CDR3 length is 13 residues. The DNA of the CDR3 is TGCAGTGCTAGTGGACAGGGTCCTGGCGAGCAGTACGTC. Encoded protein: CSASGQGPGEQYV.

This chain uses TRBV2 with TRBJ2-3; 7 nucleotides line up with TRBD1. The CDR3 consists of 13 residues. Germline CDR1 is SNHLY and CDR2 is FYNNEI. Germline trimming cut 7 bases from V and 1 base from J; bases unmatched to any gene: 2. As DNA, the CDR3 is TGTGCCAGCAACGGACAGGGCACAGATACGCAGTATTTT. This encodes CASNGQGTDTQYF.

This clonotype showed up just a few times. The chain employs TRBV6-6 and TRBJ1-5, with D tentatively TRBD1 (5 bases). CDR1 MNHNY and CDR2 SVGAGI come from the germline V gene (reference sequence). This CDR3 comprises 14 residues. Trimming removed 2 bases from V and 7 bases from J, with 12 bases in between. The CDR3 region is CASSYGGSGQPQHF. The DNA of the CDR3 is TGTGCCAGCAGTTACGGGGGAAGCGGGCAGCCCCAGCATTTT.

The chain carries TRBV29-1 and TRBJ1-2; 7 positions agree with TRBD1. CDR3 length: 11 amino acids. The germline V gene has CDR1 SQVTM and CDR2 ANQGSEA. The CDR3 protein is CSLDRADGYTF. CDR3 nucleotide sequence: TGCAGTTTAGACAGGGCAGATGGCTACACCTTC.

This clonotype came up a few times. The rearrangement links TRBV7-2 to TRBJ2-1; 9 bases agree with TRBD2. Per the germline V gene, CDR1 is SGHTA and CDR2 is FQGNSA. The length of the CDR3 is 15 residues. Germline trimming cut 8 bases from V and 6 bases from J; bases unmatched to any gene: 11. The DNA of the CDR3 is TGTGCCAGCCGCGACGGACTAGCGCTCGGCAATGAGCAGTTCTTC. Its translation: CASRDGLALGNEQFF.

The chain links TRBV6-2 or TRBV6-3 to TRBJ1-6; unclear D gene. The ends were cut back, 6 bases at V and 10 bases at J, with 10 bases in the middle. The CDR3 totals 12 residues. Germline-derived CDR1 and CDR2 are MNHEY and SVGEGT. CDR3 sequence (DNA): TGTGCCAGCAGCTCCAAACGCTCACCCCTCCACTTT. This gives the protein CASSSKRSPLHF.